This passage covers 17 T cell receptor beta chains from one sample sequenced in a study of blood T cell repertoires in COVID-19. Only in-frame clones appear in the TCRdb table, and some are missing; sequencing was by immunoSEQ multiplex PCR. In the table there are some 140,000 clones, about 80% of which are singletons. Sequenced material: peripheral blood. All receptors come from a woman of 80 years or more with acute or convalescent COVID-19.

The rearrangement joins TRBV10-2 to TRBJ1-5, with D uncertain. This CDR3 is 13 amino acids long. In germline, CDR1 is WSHSY, CDR2 SAAADI. Trimming shortened V by 6 bases and J by 3 bases, and 9 bases separated the two germline ends. The CDR3 loop is CASSQADNQPQHF. DNA for the CDR3: TGCGCCAGCAGCCAGGCAGACAATCAGCCCCAGCATTTT.

V gene TRBV5-1 combines with J gene TRBJ2-7; D is possibly TRBD2 (6 bases). Trimming removed 5 bases from V and 4 bases from J, with 7 bases in between. The CDR3 has 11 amino acids. Germline V gene sequence: CDR1 SGHRS, CDR2 YFSETQ. The CDR3 sequence is CASRREYEQYF. CDR3 coding DNA: TGCGCCAGCAGACGGGAGTACGAGCAGTACTTC.

The V and J genes are TRBV5-1 and TRBJ2-1; TRBD1 aligns across 7 bases. Germline loops: CDR1 SGHRS, CDR2 YFSETQ. V dropped 5 bases and J dropped 6; count of bases not matched to a gene: 5. CDR3 length: 13 amino acids. The CDR3 DNA is TGCGCCAGCAGTTTCGGGACAGTCAATGAGCAGTTCTTC. It yields the protein CASSFGTVNEQFF.

This clone has a handful of counts. The gene calls are TRBV2 and TRBJ1-5, with TRBD1 as a possible D gene (6 bases). The CDR3 spans 18 residues. Trimming stripped 6 bases from V and 0 bases from J, with 21 bases between. Germline values: CDR1 SNHLY, CDR2 FYNNEI. CDR3 residues: CASSRTEEFESSNQPQHF. CDR3 DNA sequence: TGTGCCAGCAGCCGGACAGAGGAATTCGAAAGTAGCAATCAGCCCCAGCATTTT.

The rearrangement uses TRBV13 and TRBJ2-3; the match to TRBD1 covers 10 bases. This CDR3 is built from 16 residues. The germline V gene has CDR1 PRHDT and CDR2 FYEKMQ (reference sequence). V lost 5 bases, J lost 3 bases, and 8 bases stayed unmatched. DNA for the CDR3: TGTGCCAGCAGCAGGGGGCGGGGACAGGGGACAGATACGCAGTATTTT. It specifies CASSRGRGQGTDTQYF. Supplemented by reference TRBV13 and TRBJ2-3, the full variable domain reads AAGVIQSPRHLIKEKRETATLKCYPIPRHDTVYWYQQGPGQDPQFLISFYEKMQSDKGSIPDRFSAQQFSDYHSELNMSSLELGDSALYFCASSRGRGQGTDTQYFGPGTRLTVL.

The CDR3 DNA is TGTGCCAGCAGCCTTCGTTCGGTAAATGAAGCTTTCTTT. This sequence encodes CASSLRSVNEAFF. V usage is TRBV3-1 (or the pseudogene TRBV3-2) and J usage is TRBJ1-1; D remains ambiguous. V was trimmed by 4 bases and J by 7 bases, leaving 13 bases between them. Germline values: CDR1 LGHDT, CDR2 YNNKEL (reference sequence). The CDR3 sequence is 13 residues long.

This chain connects TRBV7-6 to TRBJ2-7, with D maybe TRBD2 (5 bases). The CDR3 length is 13 residues. Germline V gene lookup returns CDR1 SGHVS and CDR2 FNYEAQ. Trimming shortened V by 6 bases and J by 6 bases, and 15 bases separated the two germline ends. CDR3 protein: CASRPRGAGEQYF. CDR3 nucleotides: TGTGCCAGCAGACCTCGGGGTGCCGGCGAGCAGTACTTC.

The chain employs TRBV6-5 and TRBJ1-2, with D tentatively TRBD1 (6 bases). In germline, CDR1 is MNHEY, CDR2 SVGAGI. This CDR3 has 12 amino acids. The germline V and J ends were trimmed by 11 bases and 7 bases, with 17 bases remaining between them. The CDR3 DNA reads as TGTGCCGGTACAGGGCCCTACTCTGGCTACACCTTC. Translated, it gives CAGTGPYSGYTF.

The chain links TRBV5-1 to TRBJ2-6, with 7 bases that match TRBD1. The CDR3 covers 16 residues. The J segment lost 0 bases and the V segment lost 4 bases, leaving 4 bases of the junction unmatched. The germline V gene has CDR1 SGHRS and CDR2 YFSETQ. CDR3 nucleotide sequence: TGCGCCAGCAGCCCCTACAGGGGCTCTGGGGCCAACGTCCTGACTTTC. This codes for CASSPYRGSGANVLTF. Complete variable domain (other parts from reference TRBV5-1 and TRBJ2-6): KAGVTQTPRYLIKTRGQQVTLSCSPISGHRSVSWYQQTPGQGLQFLFEYFSETQRNKGNFPGRFSGRQFSNSRSEMNVSTLELGDSALYLCASSPYRGSGANVLTFGAGSRLTVL.

The rearrangement uses TRBV4-1 and TRBJ2-7, with TRBD1 matching 7 bases. There are 15 residues in the CDR3. With 3 bases clipped from V and 3 bases from J, the junction kept 8 bases outside the gene matches. Germline V gives CDR1 MGHRA, CDR2 YSYEKL. In DNA form, the CDR3 reads TGCGCCAGCAGCCAGTCCGACAGGGCGCGCTACGAGCAGTACTTC. It specifies CASSQSDRARYEQYF.

The chain combines TRBV6-1 with TRBJ1-2; D is uncertain. The ends were cut back, 1 base at V and 7 bases at J, with 16 bases in the middle. In germline, CDR1 is MNHNS, CDR2 SASEGT. The CDR3 spans 15 residues. The CDR3 DNA is TGTGCCAGCAGTGAAGGAAGTGCCCCGAGCCTTGGCTACACCTTC. This codes for CASSEGSAPSLGYTF.

This clone was counted a few times. V gene TRBV4-1 combines with J gene TRBJ1-1; the D gene is possibly TRBD1 (5 bases). CDR1 and CDR2 from the germline V gene are MGHRA and YSYEKL. The CDR3 covers 15 residues. The germline V and J ends were trimmed by 2 bases and 0 bases, with 10 bases remaining between them. The CDR3 nucleotides are TGCGCCAGCAGCCAATTTGAGACAGTGAACACTGAAGCTTTCTTT. Translating gives CASSQFETVNTEAFF.

The chain couples TRBV5-4 to TRBJ1-2; TRBD1 aligns across 10 bases. This CDR3 comprises 14 residues. V shed 7 bases, J shed 4 bases, and the junction held 7 bases outside the gene matches. Germline CDR1 reads SGHNT; CDR2 reads YYREEE (reference sequence). For the CDR3, the DNA is TGTGCCAGCCGAGGACAGGGGGATATCTATGGCTACACCTTC. Its translation: CASRGQGDIYGYTF.

This rearrangement joins TRBV30 to TRBJ1-2; D gene uncertain. CDR3 length equals 13 residues. Germline-derived CDR1 and CDR2 are GTSNPN and SVGIG (reference sequence). Trimming removed 0 bases at V and 8 bases at J, with 13 bases between. CDR3 in DNA: TGTGCCTGGAGTGTACGCGGCTTACTCGGCTACACCTTC. Encoded protein: CAWSVRGLLGYTF.

The CDR3 DNA sequence: TGTGCCAGTAGTGTTGGTGGGACAGACTATGGCTACACCTTC. It yields the protein CASSVGGTDYGYTF. V gene TRBV19 combines with J gene TRBJ1-2; 7 positions agree with TRBD1. This CDR3 has 14 amino acids. V dropped 5 bases and J dropped 3; count of bases not matched to a gene: 6. Germline CDR1 is LNHDA and CDR2 is SQIVND (reference sequence).

This chain connects TRBV3-1 (or the pseudogene TRBV3-2) to TRBJ2-5, with D maybe TRBD2 (5 bases). This CDR3 has 14 amino acids. Germline assignment: CDR1 LGHDT and CDR2 YNNKEL (reference sequence). Trimming removed 4 bases at V and 1 base at J, with 10 bases between. The CDR3 region is CASSPDWGQETQYF. The CDR3 nucleotides read TGTGCCAGCAGCCCGGACTGGGGCCAAGAGACCCAGTACTTC.

The chain has TRBV11-2 and TRBJ2-1; 12 bases match TRBD2. The germline V gene encodes CDR1 SGHAT and CDR2 FQNNGV. The CDR3 runs to 18 residues. V was clipped by 4 bases and J by 4 bases; unmatched bases: 11. The CDR3 DNA sequence: TGTGCCAGCAGCTACAATCACAGGACTAGCGGGGCATACAATGAGCAGTTCTTC. It translates to CASSYNHRTSGAYNEQFF.